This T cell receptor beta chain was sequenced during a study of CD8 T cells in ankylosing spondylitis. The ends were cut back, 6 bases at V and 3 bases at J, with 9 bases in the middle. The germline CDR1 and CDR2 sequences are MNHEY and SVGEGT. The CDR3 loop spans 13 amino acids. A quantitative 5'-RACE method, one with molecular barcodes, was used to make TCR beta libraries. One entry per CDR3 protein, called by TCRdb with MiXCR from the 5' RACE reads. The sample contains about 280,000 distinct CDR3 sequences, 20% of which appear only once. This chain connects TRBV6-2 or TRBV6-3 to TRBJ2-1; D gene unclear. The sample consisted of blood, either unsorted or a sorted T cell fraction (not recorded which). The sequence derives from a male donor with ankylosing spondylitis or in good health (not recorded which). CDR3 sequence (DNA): TGTGCCAGCAGCCGGAGAGTCTACAATGAGCAGTTCTTC. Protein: CASSRRVYNEQFF.